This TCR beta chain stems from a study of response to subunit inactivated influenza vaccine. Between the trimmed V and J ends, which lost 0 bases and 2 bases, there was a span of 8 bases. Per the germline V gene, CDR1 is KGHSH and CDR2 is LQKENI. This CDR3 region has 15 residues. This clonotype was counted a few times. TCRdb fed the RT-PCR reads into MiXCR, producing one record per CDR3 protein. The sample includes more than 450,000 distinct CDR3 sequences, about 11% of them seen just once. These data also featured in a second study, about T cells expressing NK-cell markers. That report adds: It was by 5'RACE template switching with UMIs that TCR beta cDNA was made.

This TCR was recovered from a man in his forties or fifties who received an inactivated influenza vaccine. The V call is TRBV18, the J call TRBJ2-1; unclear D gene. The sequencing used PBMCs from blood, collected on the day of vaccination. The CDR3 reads CASSPPLGPYNEQFF. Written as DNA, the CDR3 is TGTGCCAGCTCACCACCGCTAGGACCCTACAATGAGCAGTTCTTC.